The clone carrying this T cell receptor (beta chain) was found a few times. Its target is not known. These data come from a study of T cells in Graves' hyperthyroidism and ophthalmopathy. For the study at large: The blood sample was taken at first diagnosis, before treatment began. Overall study results and limits: In the analysis, a 13 V-J model separated ophthalmopathy from stable hyperthyroidism. Most thyroid clonotypes expanded above 0.001 were also detected in blood.

There were TCR beta CDR3 regions amplified from RNA transcripts. The TCR CDR3 was amplified in a first-round RT-PCR using the HTBI primer set. TCRdb analysed the multiplex PCR reads with MiXCR anew, one entry per CDR3 protein. Of a few hundred thousand distinct CDR3 sequences in the sample, roughly 14% were seen once. CDR3 length: 14 amino acids. V was pared by 7 bases and J by 7 bases, with 14 bases between. Germline CDR1 reads LNHDA; CDR2 reads SQIVND (reference sequence). This TCR was sampled from a woman under 30 with Graves' hyperthyroidism. J is TRBJ1-6 and V is TRBV19; D perhaps matches TRBD1 (5 bases). Sequencing used blood. In nucleotides, the CDR3 is TGTGCCAGTACCTGGGGGACGGAAAATTCACCCCTCCACTTT. It codes for CASTWGTENSPLHF.